Listed below are T cell receptor beta chains from one sample, sequenced in a study of blood T cells in healthy people across ages. TCRdb passed the 5' RACE reads through MiXCR, listing each CDR3 protein once. The table has approximately 1.5 million distinct CDR3 sequences, 34% seen once; the top ten hold about 11%. The sequenced sample consisted of blood. Receptors originate from a woman in her twenties or thirties in good health. CDR3s include the opening cysteine and the closing phenylalanine or tryptophan. The size field is filled for only some rows; it gives once, few, many or a size class.

V gene: TRBV3-1; clone size: -; CDR3 protein: CASSPVGTDPVTQYF
V gene: TRBV6-1; clone size: -; CDR3 protein: CASSEARQGNYGYTF
V gene: TRBV10-3; clone size: -; CDR3 protein: CAISEFKAVSGEKLFF
V gene: TRBV25-1; clone size: few; CDR3 protein: CASSETGRPGGYTF
V gene: TRBV7-2; clone size: -; CDR3 protein: CASSLSAGLGFEQFF
V gene: TRBV5-1; clone size: few; CDR3 protein: CASSAKGTDTQYF
V gene: TRBV14; clone size: -; CDR3 protein: CASSPRRQATSGRSHEQYF
V gene: TRBV7-8; clone size: -; CDR3 protein: CASNPGPGKGQTQYF
V gene: TRBV5-5; clone size: -; CDR3 protein: CASSRTTDYGYTF
V gene: TRBV6-1; clone size: -; CDR3 protein: CASSRPLPSGRVAYEQYF
V gene: TRBV7-2; clone size: -; CDR3 protein: CASSLVQGMGAYKQYF
V gene: TRBV12-3/TRBV12-4; clone size: few; CDR3 protein: CASSQTPNTEAFF
V gene: TRBV5-6; clone size: -; CDR3 protein: CTSSFAGQGANEQFF
V gene: TRBV29-1; clone size: -; CDR3 protein: CSVEKSSTTQYF
V gene: TRBV7-9; clone size: -; CDR3 protein: CASNLHGASSYNEQFF
V gene: TRBV19; clone size: -; CDR3 protein: CTSIDRDRTGELFF
V gene: TRBV7-2; clone size: -; CDR3 protein: CARGRSQAPNNYGYTF
V gene: TRBV4-1; clone size: -; CDR3 protein: CVSSQPGQGSYEQYF
V gene: TRBV20-1; clone size: few; CDR3 protein: CSAKGLAGTAEQFF
V gene: TRBV5-4; clone size: -; CDR3 protein: CTSSLGRESYNEQFF
V gene: TRBV7-2; clone size: few; CDR3 protein: CASSHDRGATNEKLFF
V gene: TRBV7-9; clone size: -; CDR3 protein: CASSSGLAGDVDTQYF
V gene: TRBV20-1; clone size: few; CDR3 protein: CSAKRPGPYNEQFF
V gene: TRBV7-9; clone size: -; CDR3 protein: CAGSGGTSYEQYF
V gene: TRBV4-2; clone size: few; CDR3 protein: CASSQVGLEGAGYGYTF
V gene: TRBV4-2; clone size: -; CDR3 protein: CASSPIGGGGRQETQYF
V gene: TRBV29-1; clone size: few; CDR3 protein: CSVSDRGRSTGELFF
V gene: TRBV7-2; clone size: -; CDR3 protein: CASSNQPGGYTEAFF
V gene: TRBV7-9; clone size: many; CDR3 protein: CASSKGLADTDTQYF
V gene: TRBV6-6; clone size: -; CDR3 protein: CASSYRPRTDEQYF
V gene: TRBV20-1; clone size: -; CDR3 protein: CSARAGGGGYEQYF
V gene: TRBV20-1; clone size: -; CDR3 protein: CSARSGDEQYF
V gene: TRBV4-2; clone size: few; CDR3 protein: CASSQESSKGNEQFF
V gene: TRBV18; clone size: -; CDR3 protein: CASSPLGLNTEAFF
V gene: TRBV7-9; clone size: -; CDR3 protein: CASSLVRIATYTYNEQFF
V gene: TRBV5-5; clone size: many; CDR3 protein: CASSPPPGTGSYEQYF
V gene: TRBV7-2; clone size: few; CDR3 protein: CASSTHSGGIYEQYF
V gene: TRBV18; clone size: few; CDR3 protein: CASSPTTGEHYEQYF
V gene: TRBV20-1; clone size: few; CDR3 protein: CSARDQKKGETQYF
V gene: TRBV6-1; clone size: few; CDR3 protein: CASSRSLGTGGQETQYF
V gene: TRBV7-2; clone size: few; CDR3 protein: CASRKGRGNYEQYF
V gene: TRBV7-9; clone size: few; CDR3 protein: CASSWDRNHGYTF
V gene: TRBV29-1; clone size: -; CDR3 protein: CSVEEAGASYGYTF
V gene: TRBV20-1; clone size: many; CDR3 protein: CSARPGQGSYEQYF
V gene: TRBV7-3; clone size: few; CDR3 protein: CASSSTTGDLGGELFF
V gene: TRBV29-1; clone size: many; CDR3 protein: CSVGDRPFSGANVLTF
V gene: TRBV29-1; clone size: few; CDR3 protein: CSVGQRSTGELFF
V gene: TRBV29-1; clone size: -; CDR3 protein: CSVRDGTNTGELFF
V gene: TRBV4-1; clone size: -; CDR3 protein: CASSQDGPGDRAFF
V gene: TRBV5-1; clone size: -; CDR3 protein: CASSLSTGSNTGELFF
V gene: TRBV15; clone size: -; CDR3 protein: CATSRVGAVGSYEQYF
V gene: TRBV6-1; clone size: -; CDR3 protein: CASSRTGGGGTSTDTQYF
V gene: TRBV7-2; clone size: few; CDR3 protein: CASSLVGQLYNTEAFF
V gene: TRBV6-6; clone size: -; CDR3 protein: CASSYTGGAYNEQFF
V gene: TRBV15; clone size: -; CDR3 protein: CATSWDRVSYNEQFF
V gene: TRBV20-1; clone size: -; CDR3 protein: CSARVPAGFGANVLTF
V gene: TRBV7-2; clone size: once; CDR3 protein: CASSLVADYSPLHF